This is a list of T cell receptor beta chains from one sample in a study of blood T cells in healthy people across ages. TCRdb re-derived calls from the 5' RACE reads in MiXCR, one entry per CDR3 protein. The repertoire holds over 1,300,000 distinct CDR3 sequences, with approximately 59% as singletons. Sequenced: blood. The receptors stem from a young man in good health. CDR3s include the opening cysteine and the closing phenylalanine or tryptophan. The D gene is left open where the match is weak. A row's size may be missing; if present it is once, few, many or a size class.

j_call v_call clone_size d_call cdr3_aa cdr3_nt
TRBJ1-2 TRBV28 NA TRBD1 CASSPGQNHPYGYTF TGTGCCAGCAGCCCGGGACAGAACCACCCTTATGGCTACACCTTC
TRBJ2-1 TRBV28 NA NA CASSDALDISYNEQFF TGTGCCAGCAGTGACGCACTGGACATCTCCTACAATGAGCAGTTCTTC
TRBJ2-1 TRBV29-1 few TRBD2 CSVEDPGLAGFNEQFF TGCAGCGTTGAAGATCCAGGACTAGCGGGATTCAATGAGCAGTTCTTC
TRBJ2-7 TRBV7-6 NA NA CASSLGLARDEQYF TGTGCCAGCAGCCTGGGACTGGCACGGGACGAGCAGTACTTC
TRBJ2-3 TRBV20-1 NA TRBD2 CSASLVGGGFTDTQYF TGCAGTGCTAGTTTAGTTGGCGGGGGGTTTACAGATACGCAGTATTTT
TRBJ2-7 TRBV20-1 NA TRBD2 CSGLGASGAIHEQYF TGCAGTGGCCTAGGGGCTAGCGGGGCAATCCACGAGCAGTACTTC
TRBJ1-6 TRBV18 NA NA CASSPEVGSNSPLHF TGTGCCAGCTCACCAGAGGTCGGAAGTAATTCACCCCTCCACTTT
TRBJ1-2 TRBV6-2/TRBV6-3 NA NA CASTSSANYGYTF TGTGCCAGCACCTCCTCGGCTAACTATGGCTACACCTTC
TRBJ1-2 TRBV29-1 NA TRBD1 CSALGDRDYGYTF TGCAGCGCGCTAGGGGACAGGGATTATGGCTACACCTTC
TRBJ2-7 TRBV20-1 NA TRBD1 CSAQDPGTVYYEQYF TGCAGTGCCCAAGACCCCGGGACAGTATATTACGAGCAGTACTTC
TRBJ1-1 TRBV5-1 NA NA CASSLATAGYAEAFF TGCGCCAGCAGCTTGGCCACTGCAGGGTATGCTGAAGCTTTCTTT
TRBJ1-2 TRBV24-1 NA NA CATPNSGTINYGYTF TGTGCCACTCCTAATTCCGGGACAATTAACTATGGCTACACCTTC
TRBJ2-2 TRBV13 once TRBD1 CATTTSGTGYTGELFF TGTGCCACCACAACCTCCGGGACAGGTTACACCGGGGAGCTGTTTTTT
TRBJ2-7 TRBV25-1 NA TRBD1 CASSYSDRGHYEQYF TGTGCCAGCAGCTACTCGGACAGGGGGCACTACGAGCAGTACTTC
TRBJ2-5 TRBV20-1 NA NA CSAPTQERQETQYF TGCAGTGCTCCAACTCAGGAGCGCCAAGAGACCCAGTACTTC
TRBJ1-4 TRBV5-6 NA NA CASSLEGEGFEKLFF TGTGCCAGCAGCTTGGAAGGGGAGGGGTTTGAAAAACTGTTTTTT
TRBJ2-7 TRBV11-2 NA TRBD1 CANSLTGAHEQYF TGTGCCAACAGCTTAACAGGGGCCCACGAGCAGTACTTC
TRBJ2-1 TRBV5-1 NA TRBD1 CASSFSTGGSYNEQFF TGCGCCAGCAGCTTTTCGACAGGGGGTTCCTACAATGAGCAGTTCTTC
TRBJ1-6 TRBV20-1 NA NA CSARDGSYPYNSPLHF TGCAGTGCTAGAGACGGCAGCTACCCTTATAATTCACCCCTCCACTTT
TRBJ2-4 TRBV11-2 many TRBD1 CASSLTGGQNIQYF TGTGCCAGCAGTCTGACAGGGGGTCAAAACATTCAGTACTTC
TRBJ2-1 TRBV4-1 NA TRBD2 CASRQEEGGPNEQFF TGCGCCAGCAGGCAAGAAGAGGGAGGGCCAAATGAGCAGTTCTTC
TRBJ2-2 TRBV7-9 NA NA CASSFPQGPLSGELFF TGTGCCAGCAGCTTCCCCCAGGGCCCCTTGTCCGGGGAGCTGTTTTTT
TRBJ2-7 TRBV27 NA NA CASSVQGSHEQYF TGTGCCAGCAGTGTCCAGGGTTCCCACGAGCAGTACTTC
TRBJ2-1 TRBV9 NA NA CASSVGALSYNEQFF TGTGCCAGCAGCGTAGGCGCCCTCTCCTACAATGAGCAGTTCTTC
TRBJ1-1 TRBV20-1 NA NA CSASKGPRGMNTEAFF TGCAGTGCTAGTAAAGGACCCAGGGGAATGAACACTGAAGCTTTCTTT
TRBJ1-1 TRBV5-1 NA TRBD1 CASSLTRTGGLTEAFF TGCGCCAGCAGCTTGACACGGACAGGGGGGCTAACTGAAGCTTTCTTT
TRBJ2-5 TRBV15 NA TRBD2 CATSRDPGGILEETQYF TGTGCCACCAGCAGAGATCCGGGAGGAATACTCGAAGAGACCCAGTACTTC
TRBJ2-1 TRBV20-1 NA NA CSAPNGVKDEQFF TGCAGTGCCCCGAACGGGGTTAAGGATGAGCAGTTCTTC
TRBJ2-5 TRBV5-6 NA NA CASSLYRDIGTQYF TGTGCCAGCAGCTTATACCGGGACATCGGGACCCAGTACTTC
TRBJ2-3 TRBV29-1 few TRBD2 CSVSGGTSGGLSTDTQYF TGCAGCGTTTCGGGGGGGACTAGCGGGGGCCTAAGCACAGATACGCAGTATTTT
TRBJ2-1 TRBV20-1 few NA CSARDQLKNNEQFF TGCAGTGCTAGAGATCAACTAAAGAACAATGAGCAGTTCTTC
TRBJ2-7 TRBV2 NA NA CASTQSPTGPPYEQYF TGTGCCAGCACTCAGTCACCCACTGGCCCCCCATACGAGCAGTACTTC
TRBJ2-1 TRBV4-1 NA TRBD1 CASSQGQGMNEQFF TGCGCCAGCAGCCAAGGACAGGGGATGAATGAGCAGTTCTTC
TRBJ1-2 TRBV6-6 NA NA CASGVSGYTF TGTGCCAGCGGTGTGAGTGGCTACACCTTC
TRBJ2-4 TRBV12-3/TRBV12-4 NA NA CASSSRQKLAKNIQYF TGTGCCAGCAGTTCCAGACAGAAACTAGCCAAAAACATTCAGTACTTC
TRBJ2-5 TRBV12-3/TRBV12-4 many NA CASSTGGETQYF TGTGCCAGCAGTACCGGAGGAGAGACCCAGTACTTC
TRBJ1-2 TRBV20-1 NA TRBD1 CSARDGTGGGYTF TGCAGTGCTAGAGACGGGACAGGGGGCGGCTACACCTTC
TRBJ2-5 TRBV12-3/TRBV12-4 few NA CASSSLRELTQYF TGTGCCAGCAGTTCCCTCCGGGAGCTGACCCAGTACTTC
TRBJ2-1 TRBV13 NA NA CASSLYLVGGINEQFF TGTGCCAGCAGCTTATATCTGGTGGGGGGAATCAATGAGCAGTTCTTC
TRBJ2-7 TRBV2 NA NA CASLGGSYEQYF TGTGCCAGCTTGGGTGGCTCCTACGAGCAGTACTTC
TRBJ2-1 TRBV10-3 NA NA CAISENQGYNEQFF TGTGCCATCAGTGAGAATCAGGGTTACAATGAGCAGTTCTTC
TRBJ2-7 TRBV2 NA NA CASTPSIYEQYF TGTGCCAGCACCCCAAGTATCTACGAGCAGTACTTC
TRBJ2-1 TRBV7-9 NA NA CASSPNAAYNEQFF TGTGCCAGCAGCCCTAATGCAGCCTACAATGAGCAGTTCTTC
TRBJ1-2 TRBV7-2 NA TRBD1 CASSFRTGGSYGYTF TGTGCCAGCAGCTTTAGGACAGGGGGCTCCTATGGCTACACCTTC
TRBJ2-4 TRBV11-2 few NA CASQTINKNIQYF TGTGCCAGCCAGACCATAAACAAAAACATTCAGTACTTC
TRBJ1-6 TRBV5-1 NA NA CASRDTNGNSPLHF TGCGCCAGCAGAGACACAAACGGTAATTCACCCCTCCACTTT
TRBJ2-3 TRBV18 NA NA CASSPPGAPDTQYF TGTGCCAGCTCACCACCGGGTGCCCCAGATACGCAGTATTTT
TRBJ2-7 TRBV27 few NA CASSRGGRAYEQYF TGTGCCAGCAGCCGCGGGGGCAGAGCCTACGAGCAGTACTTC
TRBJ2-1 TRBV7-9 NA NA CASSFEAYNEQFF TGTGCCAGCAGCTTTGAGGCTTACAATGAGCAGTTCTTC
TRBJ2-1 TRBV20-1 NA NA CSAPSGQGGGEQFF TGCAGTGCTCCTAGCGGACAAGGGGGGGGTGAGCAGTTCTTC
TRBJ2-7 TRBV7-2 NA NA CASSLEVRRWSYEQYF TGTGCCAGCAGCTTAGAGGTTCGACGGTGGTCCTACGAGCAGTACTTC
TRBJ1-1 TRBV28 NA NA CASSLEGMASRATEAFF TGTGCCAGCAGTTTGGAGGGTATGGCCTCACGGGCCACTGAAGCTTTCTTT